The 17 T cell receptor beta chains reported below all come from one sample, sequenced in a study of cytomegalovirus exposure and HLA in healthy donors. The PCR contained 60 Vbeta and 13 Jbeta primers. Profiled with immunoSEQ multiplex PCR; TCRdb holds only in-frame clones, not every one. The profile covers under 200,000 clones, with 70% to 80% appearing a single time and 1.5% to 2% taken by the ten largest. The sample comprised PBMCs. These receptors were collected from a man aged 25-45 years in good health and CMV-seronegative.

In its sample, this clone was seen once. The DNA of the CDR3 is TGTGCCAGCAGTGAGGGACTATCCTACGAGCAGTACTTC. Translation: CASSEGLSYEQYF. The chain links TRBV14 to TRBJ2-7, with TRBD2 matching 7 bases. This CDR3 region has 13 residues. Trimming cost V 6 bases and J 1 base; bases outside gene matches: 3. From germline, CDR1 is SGHDN and CDR2 FVKESK.

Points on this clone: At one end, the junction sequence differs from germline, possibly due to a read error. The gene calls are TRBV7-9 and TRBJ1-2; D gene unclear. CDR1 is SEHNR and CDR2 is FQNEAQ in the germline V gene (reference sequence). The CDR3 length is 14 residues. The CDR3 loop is CASRLERQPYGYTF. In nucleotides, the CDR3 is TGTGCCAGCAGGTTAGAGAGGCAGCCCTATGGCTACACCTTC.

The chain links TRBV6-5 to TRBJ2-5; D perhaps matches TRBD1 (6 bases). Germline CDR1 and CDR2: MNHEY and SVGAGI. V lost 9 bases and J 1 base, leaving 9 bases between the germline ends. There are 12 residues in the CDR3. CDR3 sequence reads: CASGTPQETQYF. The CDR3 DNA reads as TGTGCCAGTGGGACACCCCAAGAGACCCAGTACTTC.

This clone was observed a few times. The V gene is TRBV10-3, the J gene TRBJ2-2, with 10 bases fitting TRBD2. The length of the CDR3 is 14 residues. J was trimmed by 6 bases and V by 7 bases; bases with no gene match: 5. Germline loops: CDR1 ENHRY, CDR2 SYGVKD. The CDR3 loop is CAIMEREGSGELFF. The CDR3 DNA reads TGTGCCATCATGGAGCGGGAGGGATCCGGGGAGCTGTTTTTT.

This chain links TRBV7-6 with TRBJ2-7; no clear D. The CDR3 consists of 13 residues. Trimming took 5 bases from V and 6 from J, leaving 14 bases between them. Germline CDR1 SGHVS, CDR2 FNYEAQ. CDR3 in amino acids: CASSPQDMGEQYF. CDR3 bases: TGTGCCAGCAGCCCCCAGGATATGGGCGAGCAGTACTTC.

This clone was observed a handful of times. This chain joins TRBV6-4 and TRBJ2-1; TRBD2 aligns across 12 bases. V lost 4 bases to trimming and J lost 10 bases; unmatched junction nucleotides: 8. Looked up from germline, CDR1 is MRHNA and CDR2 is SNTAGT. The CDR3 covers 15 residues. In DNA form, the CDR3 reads TGTGCCAGCAGTGGGACTAGCGGGACGGTAAGGGAGCAGTTCTTC. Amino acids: CASSGTSGTVREQFF.

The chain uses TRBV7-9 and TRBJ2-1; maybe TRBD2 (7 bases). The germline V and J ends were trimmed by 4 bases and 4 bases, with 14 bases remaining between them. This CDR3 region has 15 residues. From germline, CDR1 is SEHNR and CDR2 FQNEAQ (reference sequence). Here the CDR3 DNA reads TGTGCCAGCAGCTCCACGGGGGGCAAATACAATGAGCAGTTCTTC. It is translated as CASSSTGGKYNEQFF.

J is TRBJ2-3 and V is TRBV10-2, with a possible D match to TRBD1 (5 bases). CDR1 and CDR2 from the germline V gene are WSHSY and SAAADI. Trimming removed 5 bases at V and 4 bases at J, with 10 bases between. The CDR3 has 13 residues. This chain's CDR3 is CASSSGAADTQYF. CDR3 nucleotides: TGCGCCAGCAGTTCTGGGGCAGCAGATACGCAGTATTTT.

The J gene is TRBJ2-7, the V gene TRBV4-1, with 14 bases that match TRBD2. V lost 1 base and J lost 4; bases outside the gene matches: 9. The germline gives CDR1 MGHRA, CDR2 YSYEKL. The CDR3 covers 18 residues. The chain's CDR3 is CASSQGVTSGRAWYEQYF. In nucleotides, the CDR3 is TGCGCCAGCAGCCAAGGAGTGACTAGCGGGAGGGCCTGGTACGAGCAGTACTTC.

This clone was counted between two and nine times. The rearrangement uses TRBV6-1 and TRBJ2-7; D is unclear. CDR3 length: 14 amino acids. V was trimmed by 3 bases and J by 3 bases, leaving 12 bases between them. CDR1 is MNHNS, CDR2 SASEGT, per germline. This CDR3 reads CASSEAAPSYEQYF. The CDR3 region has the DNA TGTGCCAGCAGTGAGGCGGCCCCGAGCTACGAGCAGTACTTC.

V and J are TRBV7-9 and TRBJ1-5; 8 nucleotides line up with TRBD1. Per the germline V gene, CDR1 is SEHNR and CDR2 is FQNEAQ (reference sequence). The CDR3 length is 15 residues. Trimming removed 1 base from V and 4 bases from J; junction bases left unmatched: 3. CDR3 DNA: TGTGCCAGCAGCTTAGAACAGGGGGATAATCAGCCCCAGCATTTT. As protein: CASSLEQGDNQPQHF.

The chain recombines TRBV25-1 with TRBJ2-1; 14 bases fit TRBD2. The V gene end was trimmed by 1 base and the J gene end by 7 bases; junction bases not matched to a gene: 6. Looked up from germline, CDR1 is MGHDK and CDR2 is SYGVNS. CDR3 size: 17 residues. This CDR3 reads CASSESGGLAGVNEQFF. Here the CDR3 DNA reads TGTGCCAGCAGTGAATCTGGGGGACTAGCGGGAGTTAATGAGCAGTTCTTC.

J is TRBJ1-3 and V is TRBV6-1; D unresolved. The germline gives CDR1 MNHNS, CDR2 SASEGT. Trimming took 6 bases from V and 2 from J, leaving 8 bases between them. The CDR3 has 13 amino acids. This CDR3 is CASRREAGNTIYF. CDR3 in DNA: TGTGCCAGCAGGCGGGAGGCTGGAAACACCATATATTTT.

CDR3 amino acids: CASSLTWSEQYF. In nucleotides, the CDR3 is TGTGCCAGCAGCCTTACATGGAGCGAGCAGTACTTC. The V call is TRBV6-1, the J call TRBJ2-7; D is unresolved. Trimming stripped 6 bases from V and 6 bases from J, with 12 bases between. Germline CDR1 and CDR2: MNHNS and SASEGT. The CDR3 covers 12 residues.

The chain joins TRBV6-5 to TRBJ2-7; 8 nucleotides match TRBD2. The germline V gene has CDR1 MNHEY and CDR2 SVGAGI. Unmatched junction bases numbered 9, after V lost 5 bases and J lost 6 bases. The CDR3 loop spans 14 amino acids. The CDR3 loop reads CASSRTSIGFEQYF. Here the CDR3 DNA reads TGTGCCAGCAGTCGGACTAGCATCGGATTCGAGCAGTACTTC.

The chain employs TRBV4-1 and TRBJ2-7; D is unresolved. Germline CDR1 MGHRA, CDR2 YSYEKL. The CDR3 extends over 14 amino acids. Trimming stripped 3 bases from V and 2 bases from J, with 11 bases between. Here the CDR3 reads CASSHAGRTYEQYF. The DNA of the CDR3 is TGCGCCAGCAGCCATGCAGGTAGGACCTACGAGCAGTACTTC.

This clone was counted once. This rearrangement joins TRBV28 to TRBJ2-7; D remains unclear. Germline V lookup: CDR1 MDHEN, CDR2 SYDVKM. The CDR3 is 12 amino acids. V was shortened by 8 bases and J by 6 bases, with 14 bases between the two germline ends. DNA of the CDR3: TGTGCCAGCCAAACCCGGTTAGTCGAGCAGTACTTC. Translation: CASQTRLVEQYF.